Shown below are 25 T cell receptor beta chains from a single sample sequenced in a study of post-analysis software for immune sequencing data. Carried by the TCR beta cDNA libraries were unique molecular identifiers. A single record per CDR3 protein comes from TCRdb applying MiXCR to the PCR reads. The sample has about 770,000 distinct CDR3 sequences, more than 45% seen once; the top ten hold roughly 4.5%. General study results and limits: When patients were compared with controls, roughly five TRBV segments were more frequent, TRBV5-6, TRBV5-1 and TRBV20-1 among them.

These receptors have no known antigen. Sequenced material: blood. Receptor source: a girl between 5 and 17 years old with multiple sclerosis.

The chain recombines TRBV11-2 with TRBJ2-4; 7 bases fit TRBD2. Trimming took 6 bases from V and 2 from J; bases not matched to a gene: 7. Germline loops: CDR1 SGHAT, CDR2 FQNNGV. The CDR3 extends over 15 amino acids. The CDR3 DNA reads as TGTGCCAGCAGAAAACCGGGACTATCCAAAAACATTCAGTACTTC. Its translation: CASRKPGLSKNIQYF.

In regard to this clonotype: One end of the junction varies from germline; a read error may be responsible. The rearrangement links TRBV6-1 to TRBJ2-7; 9 nucleotides align to TRBD1. The V gene's germline CDR1 is MNHNS and CDR2 SASEGT. The CDR3 consists of 15 residues. The CDR3 reads CAGSAYGTGSYEQYF. The CDR3 DNA sequence: TGTGCCGGCAGTGCCTACGGGACAGGGTCCTACGAGCAGTACTTC.

The V gene is TRBV12-3 or TRBV12-4, the J gene TRBJ1-1; possible D gene TRBD1, 5 bases. CDR3 length equals 13 residues. V lost 7 bases and J 5 bases, leaving 14 bases between the germline ends. The CDR3 coding sequence is TGTGCCAGCACCCAAATGGGACGGACTGAAGCTTTCTTT. This sequence encodes CASTQMGRTEAFF.

In this sample, this clonotype turned up a few times. This sequence joins TRBV20-1 and TRBJ2-7; no clear D. There are 13 residues in the CDR3. Germline V CDR1 and CDR2: DFQATT, SNEGSKA (reference sequence). Trimming pared 2 bases from V and 4 bases from J, leaving 12 bases between. DNA of the CDR3: TGCAGTGCTAGAATTCTGCCCCCGTACGAGCAGTACTTC. Its translation is CSARILPPYEQYF.

The rearrangement links TRBV6-6 to TRBJ2-5, with 7 bases aligning to TRBD2. Germline V gives CDR1 MNHNY, CDR2 SVGAGI (reference sequence). The CDR3 spans 15 residues. V lost 2 bases, J lost 5 bases, and 8 bases stayed unmatched. This CDR3 reads CASSYLYGGFETQYF. The CDR3 nucleotides are TGTGCCAGCAGTTACCTCTACGGGGGGTTTGAGACCCAGTACTTC.

The chain has TRBV5-1 and TRBJ2-7; no firm D call. This CDR3 region has 14 residues. Trimming removed 0 bases at V and 2 bases at J, with 9 bases between. The germline gives CDR1 SGHRS, CDR2 YFSETQ. The CDR3 is CASSLAQRPYEQYF. The DNA of the CDR3 is TGCGCCAGCAGCTTGGCTCAGCGACCCTACGAGCAGTACTTC.

This clonotype was counted a few times. The rearrangement links TRBV12-3 or TRBV12-4 to TRBJ2-4; D ambiguous. Near its end, the DNA agrees better with TRBJ2-7, so the J call may be wrong. The length of the CDR3 is 15 residues. CDR3 coding DNA: TGTGCCAGCAGTAAAGTGATAGGACCTGGCCACGAGCAGTACTTC. It is translated as CASSKVIGPGHEQYF.

This chain links TRBV7-2 with TRBJ2-3; TRBD2 agrees at 15 bases. CDR1 is SGHTA, CDR2 FQGNSA, per germline. J was trimmed by 0 bases and V by 5 bases; bases with no gene match: 9. The CDR3 loop spans 19 amino acids. CDR3 nucleotide sequence: TGTGCCAGCAGCCCGGGACTAGCGGGGGGTCTCTGGAGCACAGATACGCAGTATTTT. Residues: CASSPGLAGGLWSTDTQYF.

As DNA, the CDR3 is TGTGCCAGCGGGGGGGCCCCCGGGGAGCTGTTTTTT. The encoded protein is CASGGAPGELFF. The chain employs TRBV9 and TRBJ2-2; possible D gene TRBD2, 7 bases. V was clipped by 7 bases and J by 6 bases, with 10 bases between them. Germline-derived CDR1 and CDR2 are SGDLS and YYNGEE. CDR3 length equals 12 residues.

This sequence joins TRBV18 and TRBJ2-7, with D perhaps being TRBD1 or TRBD2 (5 bases each). Germline V gene sequence: CDR1 KGHSH, CDR2 LQKENI. The V and J ends lost 2 bases and 5 bases respectively, with 19 bases between them. CDR3 length: 16 residues. This chain's CDR3 is CASSPEDRQGAHEQYF. The DNA of the CDR3 is TGTGCCAGCTCACCAGAGGATAGGCAGGGAGCCCACGAGCAGTACTTC.

The DNA for the CDR3 is TGTGCCAGCAGCGCAATCAGGGACACTGAAGCTTTCTTT. It translates to CASSAIRDTEAFF. This chain uses TRBV6-5 with TRBJ1-1, with D perhaps TRBD1 (5 bases). Germline V gene data show CDR1 as MNHEY and CDR2 as SVGAGI. The CDR3 runs 13 residues. V was cut by 6 bases and J by 3 bases, with 11 bases left in between.

The rearrangement uses TRBV7-9 and TRBJ2-7; TRBD2 matches 7 bases. CDR3 length equals 15 residues. Germline loops: CDR1 SEHNR, CDR2 FQNEAQ (reference sequence). The ends lost 3 bases at V and 3 bases at J; junction bases unmatched: 8. CDR3 DNA: TGTGCCAGCAGCTTCCAAACTAGCGCCCACTACGAGCAGTACTTC. It translates to CASSFQTSAHYEQYF. The full variable domain, with the rest looked up from reference TRBV7-9 and TRBJ2-7, is DTGVSQNPRHKITKRGQNVTFRCDPISEHNRLYWYRQTLGQGPEFLTYFQNEAQLEKSRLLSDRFSAERPKGSFSTLEIQRTEQGDSAMYLCASSFQTSAHYEQYFGPGTRLTVT.

The rearrangement links TRBV3-1 to TRBJ2-7; 8 bases align to TRBD1. Germline V gives CDR1 LGHDT, CDR2 YNNKEL (reference sequence). Germline trimming cut 1 base from V and 3 bases from J; bases unmatched to any gene: 14. The length of the CDR3 is 18 residues. CDR3 DNA sequence: TGTGCCAGCAGCCAAGGGGGGCCCCGGACAGGGTATTACTACGAGCAGTACTTC. Amino acid sequence: CASSQGGPRTGYYYEQYF.

For the CDR3, the DNA is TGCGCCAGCAGTGAGTCTGGCGGGAGGTACGAGCAGTACTTC. As protein: CASSESGGRYEQYF. The chain carries TRBV10-2 and TRBJ2-7; 8 positions match TRBD2. The CDR3 length is 14 residues. The trim removed 0 bases at V and 4 bases at J, leaving 2 bases unmatched. CDR1 and CDR2 (germline): WSHSY, SAAADI.

With respect to this clonotype: Just one base apart from a much larger clone, this may be a read error. The chain employs TRBV20-1 and TRBJ2-5, with 9 bases fitting TRBD1. Germline CDR1 is DFQATT and CDR2 is SNEGSKA (reference sequence). This CDR3 region has 18 residues. The CDR3 bases are TGCAGTGCTGGAGACGTTGGGGTGGGACAGGGCGGACAAGAGACCCAGTACTTC. Its protein is CSAGDVGVGQGGQETQYF.

The chain is built from TRBV21-1 and TRBJ2-7; the D segment call TRBD2 is taken from the table without a DNA check. TRBV21-1 is given as a pseudogene. The CDR3 is made up of 19 amino acids. CDR3 DNA: TGTGCCAGCAGCAAAGGGGTCCCGGGACTAGCGGGAGGGTCCTACGAGCAGTACTTC. As protein: CASSKGVPGLAGGSYEQYF.

This chain uses TRBV20-1 with TRBJ1-5; no definite D call. V lost 2 bases and J lost 2, with 7 bases in between. Germline values: CDR1 DFQATT, CDR2 SNEGSKA (reference sequence). This CDR3 has 13 amino acids. CDR3 region: CSARFTGNQPQHF. Written as DNA, the CDR3 is TGCAGTGCTAGATTCACTGGCAATCAGCCCCAGCATTTT.

This clonotype was detected a few times. The CDR3 nucleotides are TGTGCCAGCAGCTCGAAGTCTTGGCTAGGAGCCTACGAGCAGTACTTC. Translation: CASSSKSWLGAYEQYF. The rearrangement links TRBV14 to TRBJ2-7; D remains unclear. Trimming stripped 5 bases from V and 2 bases from J, with 19 bases between. The CDR3 consists of 16 residues. CDR1 and CDR2 (germline): SGHDN, FVKESK. Drawing the rest from reference TRBV14 and TRBJ2-7, the complete variable domain is EAGVTQFPSHSVIEKGQTVTLRCDPISGHDNLYWYRRVMGKEIKFLLHFVKESKQDESGMPNNRFLAERTGGTYSTLKVQPAELEDSGVYFCASSSKSWLGAYEQYFGPGTRLTVT.

This chain connects TRBV6-1 to TRBJ1-1; tentatively, D is TRBD1 (5 bases). V lost 5 bases and J 1 base, leaving 11 bases between the germline ends. Germline CDR1 reads MNHNS; CDR2 reads SASEGT. The CDR3 spans 14 residues. CDR3 nucleotide sequence: TGTGCCAGCAGTCCTCGGGACTGGAACACTGAAGCTTTCTTT. Its protein product is CASSPRDWNTEAFF.

The chain combines TRBV5-5 with TRBJ2-7, with 9 bases identical to TRBD1. Losses at the gene ends were 0 bases for V and 5 bases for J; bases not matched to a gene: 6. The CDR3 consists of 15 residues. The germline V gene encodes CDR1 SGHKS and CDR2 YYEKEE (reference sequence). This CDR3 reads CASSLEGTGWNEQYF. The CDR3 nucleotides read TGTGCCAGCAGCTTGGAAGGGACAGGGTGGAACGAGCAGTACTTC.

This clonotype was detected only a few times. The chain employs TRBV20-1 and TRBJ2-7; D ambiguous. The J call may be mistaken, given a closer DNA end match to TRBJ2-5. The CDR3 runs 10 residues. Looked up from germline, CDR1 is DFQATT and CDR2 is SNEGSKA (reference sequence). CDR3 in DNA: TGCAGTGCTAAAGGGGAGACCCAGTACTTC. Translated, it gives CSAKGETQYF.

In its sample, this clonotype was seen a few times. The chain uses TRBV7-9 and TRBJ2-5; 10 nucleotides align to TRBD2. CDR3 size: 14 residues. After removal of 5 bases from V and 5 bases from J, the junction contained 5 bases not matched to a gene. Germline V gene lookup returns CDR1 SEHNR and CDR2 FQNEAQ (reference sequence). CDR3 region: CASSRLAGEETQYF. The CDR3 coding sequence is TGTGCCAGCAGCCGCCTAGCGGGAGAGGAGACCCAGTACTTC.

This clonotype has only a few counts. The rearrangement joins TRBV29-1 to TRBJ2-3, with 11 bases matching TRBD2. V dropped 8 bases and J dropped 3; count of bases not matched to a gene: 10. The CDR3 covers 15 residues. Looked up from germline, CDR1 is SQVTM and CDR2 is ANQGSEA. This CDR3 reads CSLRLLAGATDTQYF. The DNA for the CDR3 is TGCAGCTTGCGGTTACTAGCGGGAGCTACAGATACGCAGTATTTT.

Turning to this clonotype: The junction does not match germline at one end; this may be a read error. The chain joins TRBV20-1 to TRBJ2-5; D is ambiguous. CDR1 DFQATT and CDR2 SNEGSKA come from the germline V gene (reference sequence). This CDR3 is 14 amino acids long. For the CDR3, the DNA is TGCAGGGCTAGATTGATCCAAGGGAAAGAGACCCAGTACTTC. This encodes CRARLIQGKETQYF.

This chain uses TRBV20-1 with TRBJ2-1; D remains ambiguous. The V end lost 4 bases, the J end lost 4 bases, and 14 bases lay between the germline ends. CDR3 length: 14 amino acids. From germline, CDR1 is DFQATT and CDR2 SNEGSKA (reference sequence). The chain's CDR3 is CSAMGTLPYNEQFF. CDR3 nucleotide sequence: TGCAGTGCTATGGGTACACTACCGTACAATGAGCAGTTCTTC.